The source of this TCR beta chain is a study of T cells after yellow fever vaccination. The V and J ends lost 3 bases and 8 bases respectively, with 17 bases between them. CDR3 length: 14 amino acids. In germline, CDR1 is DFQATT, CDR2 SNEGSKA (reference sequence). Each CDR3 protein gets one entry after TCRdb re-called the 5' RACE reads with MiXCR. The table records around 500,000 distinct CDR3 sequences, 20% to 25% of them present only once. The chain employs TRBV20-1 and TRBJ2-1; weak D call: TRBD2 (6 bases). Here the sequenced sample was PBMCs, taken about 20 days after the first yellow fever vaccination. The clonotype originates from a man aged 18 to 30 who received the YFV17D yellow fever vaccine. The CDR3 nucleotides read TGCAGTGCTAGGGACGGCGGGGTAGGGGATGAGCAGTTCTTC. This sequence encodes CSARDGGVGDEQFF.